This entry lists 15 T cell receptor beta chains sequenced from one sample in a study of cytomegalovirus exposure and HLA in healthy donors. The PCR used 60 Vbeta and 13 Jbeta primers. The protocol was immunoSEQ multiplex PCR, while the TCRdb copy is restricted to in-frame clones and leaves out a portion. The profile shows around 200,000 clones, 65% to 80% of them singletons. The sample taken for sequencing was PBMCs. These TCRs come from a man between 25 and 39 years old in good health and CMV-seropositive.

The rearrangement joins TRBV28 to TRBJ2-2; 8 bases align to TRBD2. This CDR3 contains 13 residues. Germline V CDR1 and CDR2: MDHEN, SYDVKM. The ends lost 11 bases at V and 3 bases at J; junction bases unmatched: 5. The CDR3 reads CAGTSGYTGELFF. CDR3 nucleotide sequence: TGTGCCGGTACTAGCGGCTACACCGGGGAGCTGTTTTTT.

The gene calls are TRBV9 and TRBJ2-3, with 9 nucleotides matching TRBD1. The CDR3 covers 15 residues. The germline gives CDR1 SGDLS, CDR2 YYNGEE. After removal of 6 bases from V and 6 bases from J, the junction contained 11 bases not matched to a gene. CDR3 in amino acids: CASKPSGTGMDTQYF. The CDR3 region has the DNA TGTGCCAGCAAACCCTCCGGGACAGGGATGGATACGCAGTATTTT.

The gene calls are TRBV6-1 and TRBJ2-7; maybe TRBD1 (6 bases). Deletions cut 1 base from V and 2 bases from J, with 9 bases between. The CDR3 has 14 residues. Per the germline V gene, CDR1 is MNHNS and CDR2 is SASEGT. The CDR3, as DNA: TGTGCCAGCAGTGAAGACAGGGTTCCCTACGAGCAGTACTTC. Protein sequence: CASSEDRVPYEQYF.

The chain links TRBV5-8 to TRBJ2-7, with D uncertain. Germline CDR1 reads SGHTS; CDR2 reads YDEGEE. The CDR3 covers 16 residues. The V and J ends lost 3 bases and 1 base respectively, with 17 bases between them. This CDR3 is CASSSGSSSRSYEQYF. As DNA, the CDR3 is TGTGCCAGCAGCTCAGGATCGTCGTCCAGGTCCTACGAGCAGTACTTC. The variable domain in full, with the rest retrieved from reference TRBV5-8 and TRBJ2-7, is EAGVTQSPTHLIKTRGQQATLRCSPISGHTSVYWYQQALGLGLQFLLWYDEGEERNRGNFPPRFSGRQFPNYSSELNVNALELEDSALYLCASSSGSSSRSYEQYFGPGTRLTVT.

The rearrangement uses TRBV19 and TRBJ1-4; 9 bases are shared with TRBD1. V trimming: 4 bases; J trimming: 8 bases; junction bases outside the gene matches: 8. Germline CDR1 and CDR2: LNHDA and SQIVND (reference sequence). The CDR3 contains 15 residues. The CDR3 sequence is CASSTPYRGQEKLFF. The CDR3 DNA sequence: TGTGCCAGTAGTACTCCTTACAGGGGGCAAGAAAAACTGTTTTTT. Variable domain in full (rest from reference TRBV19 and TRBJ1-4): DGGITQSPKYLFRKEGQNVTLSCEQNLNHDAMYWYRQDPGQGLRLIYYSQIVNDFQKGDIAEGYSVSREKKESFPLTVTSAQKNPTAFYLCASSTPYRGQEKLFFGSGTQLSVL.

This chain joins TRBV2 and TRBJ1-1; the D is unclear. V dropped 0 bases and J dropped 4 bases, with 6 bases sitting between them. Germline CDR1 reads SNHLY; CDR2 reads FYNNEI. The CDR3 has 13 residues. CDR3 loop: CASSEARSTEAFF. In DNA, the CDR3 is TGTGCCAGCAGTGAAGCGAGGAGCACTGAAGCTTTCTTT.

In this sample, this clone turned up a few times. CDR3 sequence: CASSQVISRGETQYF. CDR3 DNA: TGCGCCAGCAGCCAAGTTATCTCCCGGGGAGAGACCCAGTACTTC. This chain joins TRBV4-3 and TRBJ2-5; D may be TRBD2 (5 bases). V dropped 1 base and J dropped 4 bases, with 13 bases sitting between them. Germline CDR1 and CDR2: LGHNA and YSLEER. The CDR3 covers 15 residues.

As regards this clone: The identical CDR3 is also encoded by other nucleotide sequences in the sample. The chain joins TRBV18 to TRBJ2-1; 11 nucleotides match TRBD2. The CDR3 sequence is 15 residues long. CDR1 is KGHSH, CDR2 LQKENI, per germline. V lost 5 bases and J lost 7; bases outside the gene matches: 7. CDR3 nucleotides: TGTGCCAGCTCATCAATAGCGGGAGGGCAGAATGAGCAGTTCTTC. This translates into CASSSIAGGQNEQFF.

The chain employs TRBV30 and TRBJ2-2, with 8 bases identical to TRBD1. Germline trimming cut 5 bases from V and 0 bases from J; bases unmatched to any gene: 2. Germline loops: CDR1 GTSNPN, CDR2 SVGIG (reference sequence). This CDR3 spans 14 amino acids. DNA of the CDR3: TGTGCCTGGGAGGGACAGGCGAACACCGGGGAGCTGTTTTTT. Protein: CAWEGQANTGELFF.

This sequence joins TRBV21-1 and TRBJ2-7; no DNA check was done on the table's D call, TRBD2. TRBV21-1 is listed as a pseudogene. The CDR3 spans 14 residues. The CDR3 loop reads CASSNRRQLYEQYF. DNA of the CDR3: TGTGCCAGCAGCAACAGGAGGCAGCTCTACGAGCAGTACTTC.

V is TRBV18 and J is TRBJ2-7; possible D gene TRBD2, 6 bases. V was shortened by 4 bases and J by 3 bases, with 10 bases between the two germline ends. This CDR3 region has 13 residues. Per the germline V gene, CDR1 is KGHSH and CDR2 is LQKENI. This CDR3 is CASSRGTDYEQYF. For the CDR3, the DNA is TGTGCCAGCTCACGCGGGACCGACTACGAGCAGTACTTC.

The V gene is TRBV5-6, the J gene TRBJ2-5; D not certain. Trimming took 4 bases from V and 2 from J, leaving 9 bases between them. This CDR3 contains 13 residues. Germline values: CDR1 SGHDT, CDR2 YYEEEE. CDR3 DNA: TGTGCCAGCAGCCGGTGGTCTCAAGAGACCCAGTACTTC. Translation gives CASSRWSQETQYF. The full variable domain, in which reference TRBV5-6 and TRBJ2-5 provide the parts outside the CDR3, is DAGVTQSPTHLIKTRGQQVTLRCSPKSGHDTVSWYQQALGQGPQFIFQYYEEEERQRGNFPDRFSGHQFPNYSSELNVNALLLGDSALYLCASSRWSQETQYFGPGTRLLVL.

With regard to this clone: An end of the junction differs from the germline gene, which may be a read error. This sample includes further DNA sequences coding for the same CDR3. The rearrangement joins TRBV7-2 to TRBJ1-6; tentatively, D is TRBD1 (5 bases). CDR3 size: 13 residues. Germline V gene sequence: CDR1 SGHTA, CDR2 FQGNSA. The CDR3 sequence: CASSLGGEAPLHF. The CDR3 DNA is TGTGCCAGCAGCTTAGGGGGCGAGGCACCTCTCCACTTT.

This chain joins TRBV7-2 and TRBJ2-1, with 8 nucleotides matching TRBD2. This CDR3 is 15 amino acids long. The germline gives CDR1 SGHTA, CDR2 FQGNSA. Trimming removed 5 bases from V and 4 bases from J; junction bases left unmatched: 7. In DNA, the CDR3 is TGTGCCAGCAGCCCCGACGGGGGGGCATACAATGAGCAGTTCTTC. Protein product: CASSPDGGAYNEQFF.

The chain uses TRBV9 and TRBJ2-1; 8 positions match TRBD1. CDR3 size: 17 residues. Per germline, CDR1 SGDLS and CDR2 YYNGEE. The trim removed 6 bases at V and 0 bases at J, leaving 11 bases unmatched. CDR3 amino acids: CASTPTQGVVSYNEQFF. Here the CDR3 DNA reads TGTGCCAGCACCCCAACACAGGGGGTGGTCTCCTACAATGAGCAGTTCTTC.